This TCR beta chain was obtained from a study of cytomegalovirus exposure and HLA in healthy donors. Notes on the study in general: TCR beta V- and J-gene trimming, according to a later analysis, was linked to a missense DCLRE1C variant.

This clone has just a few counts. Its cognate antigen is unknown. Germline assignment: CDR1 MNHEY and CDR2 SVGAGI. Losses at the gene ends were 2 bases for V and 4 bases for J; bases not matched to a gene: 5. CDR3 length: 15 residues. PCR involved 60 Vbeta and 13 Jbeta primers. The assay was immunoSEQ multiplex PCR, and TCRdb's table has in-frame clones only and misses some. The table records about 160,000 clones, under 75% of them present only once. This chain joins TRBV6-5 and TRBJ2-1; 7 bases are shared with TRBD2. The sequence came from a woman aged 55-69 years in good health and CMV-seropositive. Sequencing was performed on PBMCs. The CDR3 DNA sequence: TGTGCCAGCAGTTACGAGACTAGCAATTACAATGAGCAGTTCTTC. Translation gives CASSYETSNYNEQFF.